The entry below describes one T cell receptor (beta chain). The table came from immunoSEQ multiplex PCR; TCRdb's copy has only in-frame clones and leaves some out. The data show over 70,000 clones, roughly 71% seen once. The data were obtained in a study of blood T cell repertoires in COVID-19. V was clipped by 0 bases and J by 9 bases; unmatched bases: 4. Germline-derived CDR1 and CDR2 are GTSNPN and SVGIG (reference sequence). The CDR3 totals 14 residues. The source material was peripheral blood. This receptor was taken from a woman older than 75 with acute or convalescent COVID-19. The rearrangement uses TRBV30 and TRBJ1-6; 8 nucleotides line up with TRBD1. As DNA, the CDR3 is TGTGCCTGGAGTGTACAGGGGGGTGGTTCACCCCTCCACTTT. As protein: CAWSVQGGGSPLHF. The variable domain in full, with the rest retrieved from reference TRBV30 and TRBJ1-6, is SQTIHQWPATLVQPVGSPLSLECTVEGTSNPNLYWYRQAAGRGLQLLFYSVGIGQISSEVPQNLSASRPQDRQFILSSKKLLLSDSGFYLCAWSVQGGGSPLHFGNGTRLTVT.